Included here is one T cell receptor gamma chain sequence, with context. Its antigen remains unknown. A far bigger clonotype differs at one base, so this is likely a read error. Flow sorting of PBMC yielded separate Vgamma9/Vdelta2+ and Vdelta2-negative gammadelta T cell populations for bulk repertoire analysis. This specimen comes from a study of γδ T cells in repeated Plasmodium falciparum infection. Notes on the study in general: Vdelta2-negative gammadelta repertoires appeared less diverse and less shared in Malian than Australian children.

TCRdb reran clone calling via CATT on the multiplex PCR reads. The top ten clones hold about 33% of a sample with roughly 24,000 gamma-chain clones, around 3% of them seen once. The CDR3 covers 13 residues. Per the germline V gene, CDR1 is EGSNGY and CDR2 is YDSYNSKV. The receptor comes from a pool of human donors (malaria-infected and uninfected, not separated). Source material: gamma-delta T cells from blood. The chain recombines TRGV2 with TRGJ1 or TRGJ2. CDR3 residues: CATWDGKDYKKLF. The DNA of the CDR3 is TGTGCTACCTGGGACGGCAAAGATTATAAGAAACTCTTT.